Ten or more counts support the clone carrying this TCR beta chain. Its antigen is not identified. There are 15 residues in the CDR3. V shed 1 base, J shed 2 bases, and the junction held 1 base outside the gene matches. CDR1 is MGHRA, CDR2 YSYEKL, per germline. The data derive from a study of glioma-infiltrating T cells. Overall study findings and caveats: Gliomas, especially low-grade, showed above-expected tissue-blood divergence; non-neoplastic patients showed below. Only very few CDR3 sequences appeared in both tissue and blood.

Amplification of TCR alpha and beta CDR3 regions from RNA used iRepertoire nested multiplex PCR. Tissue mRNA or PBMC total RNA, roughly 100-400 ng, went into one-step reverse transcription and amplification. TCRdb re-analysed the multiplex PCR reads in MiXCR, keeping a single row per CDR3 protein. The profile covers approximately 120,000 distinct CDR3 sequences, with less than 30% appearing a single time and 13% to 15% taken by the ten largest. This TCR came from a human donor with low-grade glioma or glioblastoma, undergoing nonglioma brain surgery, or in good health (not recorded which). The V call is TRBV4-1, the J call TRBJ2-1; 8 bases match TRBD2. Sequenced: glioma tissue, nonneoplastic brain tissue, or PBMCs (not recorded which). CDR3 in amino acids: CASSQVAGTYNEQFF. The CDR3, as DNA: TGCGCCAGCAGCCAAGTAGCGGGGACCTACAATGAGCAGTTCTTC.